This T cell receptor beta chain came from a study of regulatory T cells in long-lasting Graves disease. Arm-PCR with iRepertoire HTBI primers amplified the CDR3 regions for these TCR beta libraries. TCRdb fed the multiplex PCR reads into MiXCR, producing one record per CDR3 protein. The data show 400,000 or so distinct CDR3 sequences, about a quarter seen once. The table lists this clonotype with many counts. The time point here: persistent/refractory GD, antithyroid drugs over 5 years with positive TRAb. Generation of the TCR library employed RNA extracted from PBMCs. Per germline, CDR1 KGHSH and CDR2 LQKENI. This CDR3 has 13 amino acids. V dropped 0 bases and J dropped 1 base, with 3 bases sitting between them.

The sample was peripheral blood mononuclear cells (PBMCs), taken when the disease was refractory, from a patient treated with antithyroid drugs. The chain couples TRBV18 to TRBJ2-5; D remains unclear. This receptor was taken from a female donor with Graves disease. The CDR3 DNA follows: TGTGCCAGCTCACCACCATCCCAAGAGACCCAGTACTTC. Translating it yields CASSPPSQETQYF.